The 22 T cell receptor beta chains presented below share a single source sample, sequenced in a study of shared clonotypes between healthy human individuals (dated by TCRdb to 2020 to 2021). Library preparation used the immunoSEQ multiplex PCR assay. TCRdb provides this immuneACCESS table in a form limited to in-frame rearrangements. Some clones are lacking; in checked studies, under half of them reflect an unresolved V gene, and why the rest are absent is not known. The table for this sample lists 2 million to 2.5 million clones; approximately 93% of them were counted only once. In total, the top ten clones hold approximately 0.4% of the sample. Material: naive CD4+ T cells from PBMCs. The sample's cell subset or site label, decoded: CD45RA+ positively selected. These receptors all come from a man aged 18 to 35 in good health. Some clones in this sample may be carry-over from other donors' samples.

J is TRBJ2-5 and V is TRBV7-2; no clear D. The DNA matches TRBJ2-7 better at its end, which makes the J call doubtful. Germline lookup yields CDR1 SGHTA and CDR2 FQGNSA. The CDR3 covers 13 residues. DNA of the CDR3: TGTGCCAGCAGCTTAGGCCTAGCCTACGAGCAGTACTTC. Protein sequence: CASSLGLAYEQYF.

The chain couples TRBV28 to TRBJ2-6; possibly TRBD2 for D (6 bases). CDR3 length: 17 amino acids. Trimming removed 6 bases from V and 4 bases from J, with 19 bases in between. Per germline, CDR1 MDHEN and CDR2 SYDVKM. CDR3 region: CASSLMAAGKGANVLTF. CDR3 coding DNA: TGTGCCAGCAGCCTGATGGCCGCGGGGAAAGGGGCCAACGTCCTGACTTTC. Full variable domain (rest looked up from reference TRBV28 and TRBJ2-6): DVKVTQSSRYLVKRTGEKVFLECVQDMDHENMFWYRQDPGLGLRLIYFSYDVKMKEKGDIPEGYSVSREKKERFSLILESASTNQTSMYLCASSLMAAGKGANVLTFGAGSRLTVL.

This clone was found once. The rearrangement uses TRBV6-5 and TRBJ2-1, with D uncertain. Per the germline V gene, CDR1 is MNHEY and CDR2 is SVGAGI. The ends were cut back, 8 bases at V and 5 bases at J, with 10 bases in the middle. The CDR3 loop spans 12 amino acids. The CDR3 is CASGPGHNEQFF. CDR3 coding DNA: TGTGCCAGCGGCCCCGGTCACAATGAGCAGTTCTTC.

The V gene is TRBV2, the J gene TRBJ2-2; D may be TRBD2 (5 bases). The V gene lost 6 bases and the J gene lost 0 bases, with 11 bases spanning the gap. In germline, CDR1 is SNHLY, CDR2 FYNNEI. The CDR3 covers 15 residues. CDR3 DNA sequence: TGTGCCAGCAGCCGGACTCATTCGAACACCGGGGAGCTGTTTTTT. It yields the protein CASSRTHSNTGELFF.

The chain recombines TRBV18 with TRBJ2-1, with no clear D. Trimming took 0 bases from V and 2 from J, leaving 14 bases between them. This CDR3 region has 17 residues. Per the germline V gene, CDR1 is KGHSH and CDR2 is LQKENI. CDR3 coding DNA: TGTGCCAGCTCACCACCCGGCACCCCGAGTCCCTACAATGAGCAGTTCTTC. It codes for CASSPPGTPSPYNEQFF.

The chain carries TRBV29-1 and TRBJ2-2; 8 bases fit TRBD1. Germline CDR1 and CDR2: SQVTM and ANQGSEA. The V gene end was trimmed by 4 bases and the J gene end by 0 bases; junction bases not matched to a gene: 1. The CDR3 loop spans 14 amino acids. The CDR3 nucleotides read TGCAGCGTTGCAGGGGGCGCGAACACCGGGGAGCTGTTTTTT. Protein sequence: CSVAGGANTGELFF.

The CDR3 is CSVDPEAETQYF. The CDR3 bases are TGCAGCGTTGACCCCGAGGCAGAGACCCAGTACTTC. The rearrangement links TRBV29-1 to TRBJ2-5, with unresolved D. Trimming took 3 bases from V and 4 from J, leaving 9 bases between them. Germline V gene sequence: CDR1 SQVTM, CDR2 ANQGSEA. The CDR3 sequence is 12 residues long. Supplemented by reference TRBV29-1 and TRBJ2-5, the full variable domain reads SAVISQKPSRDICQRGTSLTIQCQVDSQVTMMFWYRQQPGQSLTLIATANQGSEATYESGFVIDKFPISRPNLTFSTLTVSNMSPEDSSIYLCSVDPEAETQYFGPGTRLLVL.

The chain recombines TRBV2 with TRBJ2-7; tentatively, D is TRBD2 (5 bases). Per germline, CDR1 SNHLY and CDR2 FYNNEI. V shed 4 bases and J shed 2 bases, with 9 bases lying between them. The CDR3 loop spans 13 amino acids. CDR3 sequence (DNA): TGTGCCAGCAGTGGGACTTCGGCCTACGAGCAGTACTTC. Protein: CASSGTSAYEQYF.

The chain links TRBV28 to TRBJ1-4, with unresolved D. The germline V and J ends were trimmed by 1 base and 5 bases, with 8 bases remaining between them. CDR1 is MDHEN, CDR2 SYDVKM, per germline. This CDR3 has 14 residues. CDR3 sequence (DNA): TGTGCCAGCAGTTTATCCCGAAAAAATGAAAAACTGTTTTTT. Encoded protein: CASSLSRKNEKLFF.

The chain employs TRBV29-1 and TRBJ2-5; D ambiguous. Germline V CDR1 and CDR2: SQVTM, ANQGSEA. This CDR3 has 12 amino acids. Trimming took 5 bases from V and 6 from J, leaving 13 bases between them. In DNA form, the CDR3 reads TGCAGCGTTCCGTCCGACGCAAAGACCCAGTACTTC. As protein: CSVPSDAKTQYF.

DNA of the CDR3: TGTGCCAGCAGCTTGTCCGCGACAGCCACCGAGCAGTACTTC. Translation gives CASSLSATATEQYF. This chain joins TRBV5-6 and TRBJ2-7; perhaps TRBD1 as D (5 bases). Germline V gives CDR1 SGHDT, CDR2 YYEEEE. The ends were cut back, 1 base at V and 6 bases at J, with 14 bases in the middle. This CDR3 is built from 14 residues.

The J gene is TRBJ1-1, the V gene TRBV9, with 10 bases matching TRBD1. In germline, CDR1 is SGDLS, CDR2 YYNGEE. V was pared by 0 bases and J by 3 bases, with 2 bases of the junction left unmatched. This CDR3 region has 15 residues. For the CDR3, the DNA is TGTGCCAGCAGCGTAGAAGGGACAGGGGACACTGAAGCTTTCTTT. Amino acid sequence: CASSVEGTGDTEAFF.

CDR3 in amino acids: CAWSNTGGTQPQHF. The CDR3 DNA reads as TGTGCCTGGAGTAACACAGGGGGGACTCAGCCCCAGCATTTT. V gene TRBV30 combines with J gene TRBJ1-5; 8 nucleotides align to TRBD1. The V gene's germline CDR1 is GTSNPN and CDR2 SVGIG (reference sequence). V trimming: 2 bases; J trimming: 6 bases; junction bases outside the gene matches: 6. This CDR3 has 14 residues.

The chain has TRBV15 and TRBJ1-2; no firm D call. V lost 1 base, J lost 4 bases, and 4 bases lay in between. The germline gives CDR1 LNHNV, CDR2 YYDKDF (reference sequence). The CDR3 has 12 amino acids. The CDR3 nucleotides read TGTGCCACCAGCAGAGGTCGCTATGGCTACACCTTC. Protein: CATSRGRYGYTF.

In DNA form, the CDR3 reads TGTGCCAGCAGCCGGGACACTCGAGAGACCCAGTACTTC. It yields the protein CASSRDTRETQYF. This chain uses TRBV7-6 with TRBJ2-5, with a possible D match to TRBD1 (6 bases). CDR1 is SGHVS, CDR2 FNYEAQ, per germline. V was shortened by 5 bases and J by 4 bases, with 11 bases between the two germline ends. The CDR3 consists of 13 residues. Full variable domain (outside the CDR3, taken from reference TRBV7-6 and TRBJ2-5): GAGVSQSPRYKVTKRGQDVALRCDPISGHVSLYWYRQALGQGPEFLTYFNYEAQQDKSGLPNDRFSAERPEGSISTLTIQRTEQRDSAMYRCASSRDTRETQYFGPGTRLLVL.

The chain combines TRBV4-2 with TRBJ2-7; the match to TRBD2 covers 8 bases. J was trimmed by 5 bases and V by 1 base; bases with no gene match: 7. The CDR3 length is 15 residues. CDR1 and CDR2 from the germline V gene are LGHNA and YNFKEQ. CDR3 DNA sequence: TGTGCCAGCAGCCAAGGAGTCGGCGGGAGGAACGAGCAGTACTTC. This encodes CASSQGVGGRNEQYF.

The DNA of the CDR3 is TGTGCCAGCAGTGAATTGCTGGACAGGGCATTCCAGCCCCAGCATTTT. Encoded protein: CASSELLDRAFQPQHF. The chain is built from TRBV2 and TRBJ1-5; 8 bases map to TRBD1. J gave up 7 bases and V 2 bases, and 10 bases lay outside the gene matches. Germline CDR1 reads SNHLY; CDR2 reads FYNNEI. The CDR3 runs 16 residues.

The chain is built from TRBV5-1 and TRBJ2-3; tentatively, D is TRBD1 or TRBD2 (6 bases each). With 4 bases removed from V and 0 bases from J, the gap between germline ends came to 12 bases. This CDR3 is 15 amino acids long. Looked up from germline, CDR1 is SGHRS and CDR2 is YFSETQ. The CDR3 sequence is CASSAGHSSTDTQYF. As DNA, the CDR3 is TGCGCCAGCAGCGCGGGACACTCAAGCACAGATACGCAGTATTTT.

This chain uses TRBV10-3 with TRBJ2-7, with D possibly being TRBD2 (5 bases). The CDR3 is 13 amino acids. Trimming removed 1 base at V and 7 bases at J, with 11 bases between. CDR1 and CDR2 from the germline V gene are ENHRY and SYGVKD. CDR3 coding DNA: TGTGCCATCAGTGAGTTCAGTTCGGGAGAGCAGTACTTC. Translated, it gives CAISEFSSGEQYF.

The CDR3 DNA reads as TGTGCCACCTCCCAGGAGGAGGTCTACAATGAGCAGTTCTTC. The encoded protein is CATSQEEVYNEQFF. The rearrangement links TRBV25-1 to TRBJ2-1, with D perhaps matching TRBD2 (5 bases). The CDR3 covers 14 residues. The germline V gene has CDR1 MGHDK and CDR2 SYGVNS. Trimming shortened V by 10 bases and J by 3 bases, and 16 bases separated the two germline ends.

J is TRBJ2-4 and V is TRBV5-1; TRBD1 agrees at 7 bases. The CDR3 runs to 13 residues. Trimming cost V 4 bases and J 7 bases; bases outside gene matches: 5. From germline, CDR1 is SGHRS and CDR2 YFSETQ. CDR3 region: CASSEGTVNIQYF. The CDR3 bases are TGCGCCAGCAGCGAAGGGACAGTCAACATTCAGTACTTC.

As regards this clone: Other DNA sequences in this specimen translate into the identical CDR3. The V call is TRBV7-2, the J call TRBJ1-5; no definite D call. The CDR3 is 15 residues long. V was cut by 1 base and J by 4 bases, with 11 bases left in between. Germline values: CDR1 SGHTA, CDR2 FQGNSA. CDR3 sequence (DNA): TGTGCCAGCAGCTTAGTACTCGGAGGGAATCAGCCCCAGCATTTT. Amino acids: CASSLVLGGNQPQHF. The full variable domain, in which reference TRBV7-2 and TRBJ1-5 provide the parts outside the CDR3, is GAGVSQSPSNKVTEKGKDVELRCDPISGHTALYWYRQSLGQGLEFLIYFQGNSAPDKSGLPSDRFSAERTGGSVSTLTIQRTQQEDSAVYLCASSLVLGGNQPQHFGDGTRLSIL.